A selection of T cell receptor beta chains follows, all from one sample in a study of tumor-infiltrating lymphocytes in primary liver carcinoma. TCRdb used MiXCR to reprocess the multiplex PCR reads, holding one entry per CDR3 protein. The sample holds approximately 340,000 distinct CDR3 sequences, around 60% seen once. The specimen was peripheral blood. These receptors were taken from a man aged 40-55 years with primary liver carcinoma and hepatitis B virus infection. Each CDR3 is given with its conserved first and last residue. D genes are given only for firm matches. Size is omitted from some rows. Given values are once, few, many or a class for expanded clones.

D gene	V gene	clone size	J gene	CDR3 DNA	CDR3 protein
TRBD1	TRBV5-1	NA	TRBJ2-7	TGCGCCAGCAGCTTAACCGGGACAGGGACCTACGAGCAGTACTTC	CASSLTGTGTYEQYF
NA	TRBV11-2	NA	TRBJ2-5	TGTGCCAGCAGTTTAAGACCAACTAGCTGGAGGGAGACCCAGTACTTC	CASSLRPTSWRETQYF
NA	TRBV5-5	few	TRBJ1-1	TGTGCCAGCAGCTTGACCCCGCGGGAAATTAACACTGAAGCTTTCTTT	CASSLTPREINTEAFF
TRBD1	TRBV12-3/TRBV12-4	NA	TRBJ1-2	TGTGCCAGCAGTTTACGGGTCCCGGGACAGGGTCAGGACTATGGCTACACCTTC	CASSLRVPGQGQDYGYTF
TRBD2	TRBV28	NA	TRBJ2-7	TGTGCCAGCAGTTCCGGTAGCGGGAACCCATACGAGCAGTACTTC	CASSSGSGNPYEQYF
NA	TRBV5-5	many	TRBJ1-2	TGTGCCAGCAGATTACCACCACAGAATAACTATGGCTACACCTTC	CASRLPPQNNYGYTF
NA	TRBV10-3	NA	TRBJ2-2	TGTGCCATCAGTGTGCGACTGGGCGGGACTGGGGAGCTGTTTTTT	CAISVRLGGTGELFF
NA	TRBV10-3	NA	TRBJ2-1	TGTGCCACCAGTGAGTCGTTTGCGGATTCCTTCAATGAGCAGTTATTC	CATSESFADSFNEQLF
TRBD2	TRBV4-2	NA	TRBJ2-7	TGTGCCAGCAGCCAAGATCTTATCCTCGGGACTAGCTGGAGGGCCATGTACGAGCAGTACTTC	CASSQDLILGTSWRAMYEQYF
TRBD2	TRBV5-5	NA	TRBJ2-2	TGTTCCAGCAGCATCGGGACTAGCAGACCGAACACCGGGGAGCTGTTTTTT	CSSSIGTSRPNTGELFF
NA	TRBV11-2	NA	TRBJ2-5	TGTGCCAGCAGCCCGGTTAGTAGTTTGGACACTCAGTACTTC	CASSPVSSLDTQYF
NA	TRBV29-1	many	TRBJ2-5	TGCAGCGTTGAATCAGGGAGCGAGACCCAGTACTTC	CSVESGSETQYF
NA	TRBV5-1	NA	TRBJ2-5	TGCGCCAGCAGCTTGACCTGGTACGAGGGAGAGACCCAGTACTTC	CASSLTWYEGETQYF
TRBD1	TRBV10-3	once	TRBJ2-2	TGTGTCATCAGAGGGGACAGGGAAAATACCGGGGAGCTGTTTTTT	CVIRGDRENTGELFF
TRBD1	TRBV6-6	NA	TRBJ1-1	TGTGCCAGCAGGGGGTATGACAGGGGAGTGACTGAAGCTTTCTTT	CASRGYDRGVTEAFF
TRBD2	TRBV11-3	once	TRBJ2-5	TGTGGCAGCAGCTTAACGCGGACTAGCGGGATGGAGACCCAGTACTTC	CGSSLTRTSGMETQYF
NA	TRBV11-2	NA	TRBJ2-1	TGTGCCAGCAGCCAACAGTTGGGAGATGAGCAGTTCTTC	CASSQQLGDEQFF
TRBD2	TRBV4-2	many	TRBJ2-7	TGTGCCAGCAGCCAAGTTAGCTGGACTAGTCTGAACGAGCAGTACTTC	CASSQVSWTSLNEQYF
NA	TRBV5-1	few	TRBJ1-4	TGCGCCAGCAGCTTGTCGCAGGTTAATGAAAAACTGTTTTTT	CASSLSQVNEKLFF
NA	TRBV4-1	NA	TRBJ1-4	TGCGCCAGCAGCCAAGTTGGGGAGATTAGTCCAACTATTAAAAAACTGTTTTTT	CASSQVGEISPTIKKLFF
NA	TRBV5-1	few	TRBJ2-2	TGCGCCAGTAGACGTGATGGGTCCGGGGAGCTGTTTTTT	CASRRDGSGELFF
NA	TRBV11-2	NA	TRBJ1-1	TGTGCCAGTAGCCCGCACGCACGACTAAACACTGAAGCTTTCTTT	CASSPHARLNTEAFF
NA	TRBV6-1	NA	TRBJ1-4	TGTGCCAGCAGTGAATACGGGTCAAATGAAAAACTGTTTTTT	CASSEYGSNEKLFF
NA	TRBV6-1	many	TRBJ1-5	TGTGCCAGCCTAGGGGCATCCCAGCGTCAGCCCCAGCATTTT	CASLGASQRQPQHF
NA	TRBV28	NA	TRBJ1-2	TGTGCCAGCGGATCCCCTGCCGGCGGCTACACCTTC	CASGSPAGGYTF
NA	TRBV11-2	NA	TRBJ2-2	TGTCCCAGCAGCTGGTCCCAAAACACCGGGGAGCTGTTTTTT	CPSSWSQNTGELFF
NA	TRBV30	NA	TRBJ1-2	TGTGCCTGGGGGGGGTGGGCTGCGGGTAGTGGCTACACCTTC	CAWGGWAAGSGYTF